Shown below are 31 T cell receptor beta chains from a single sample sequenced in a study of control samples from healthy donors and cancer patients. This table comes from immunoSEQ multiplex PCR, and its TCRdb copy is limited to in-frame clones, with some not included. The sample has 100,000 to 150,000 clones; around 92% are singletons. The sample was blood. These receptors came from a woman aged 50 to 65 in good health.

The chain joins TRBV29-1 to TRBJ1-1, with TRBD1 matching 8 bases. Germline values: CDR1 SQVTM, CDR2 ANQGSEA. CDR3 length equals 14 residues. Trimming took 8 bases from V and 0 from J; bases not matched to a gene: 8. CDR3 loop: CSTKRTGLNTEAFF. CDR3 nucleotides: TGCAGCACCAAGAGGACAGGGCTGAACACTGAAGCTTTCTTT.

The chain links TRBV2 to TRBJ1-6, with 7 positions matching TRBD1. V shed 6 bases, J shed 1 base, and the junction held 3 bases outside the gene matches. The CDR3 covers 15 residues. Per germline, CDR1 SNHLY and CDR2 FYNNEI. This CDR3 reads CASSLQGSYNSPLHF. In nucleotides, the CDR3 is TGTGCCAGCAGCTTACAGGGGTCCTATAATTCACCCCTCCACTTT. Filled out from reference TRBV2 and TRBJ1-6, the complete variable domain reads EPEVTQTPSHQVTQMGQEVILRCVPISNHLYFYWYRQILGQKVEFLVSFYNNEISEKSEIFDDQFSVERPDGSNFTLKIRSTKLEDSAMYFCASSLQGSYNSPLHFGNGTRLTVT.

The V and J genes are TRBV3-1 (or the pseudogene TRBV3-2) and TRBJ1-5; no clear D gene. Trimming left V 4 bases short and J 3 bases short, with 10 bases between. CDR3 length: 14 residues. The germline V gene encodes CDR1 LGHDT and CDR2 YNNKEL (reference sequence). Here the CDR3 DNA reads TGTGCCAGCAGCCCCCAGTATTCCAATCAGCCCCAGCATTTT. Translated, it gives CASSPQYSNQPQHF.

The chain recombines TRBV25-1 with TRBJ1-1, with a tentative D call TRBD1 (6 bases). The CDR3 is 13 amino acids. Per germline, CDR1 MGHDK and CDR2 SYGVNS. V was cut by 7 bases and J by 1 base, with 10 bases left in between. The CDR3 region is CASMWDTNTEAFF. The DNA for the CDR3 is TGTGCCAGCATGTGGGACACGAACACTGAAGCTTTCTTT.

The CDR3 protein is CASSPAASGRAYNEQFF. As DNA, the CDR3 is TGTGCCAGCAGCCCAGCGGCTAGCGGGAGGGCCTACAATGAGCAGTTCTTC. The rearrangement uses TRBV7-8 and TRBJ2-1, with 12 bases that match TRBD2. V trimming: 5 bases; J trimming: 2 bases; junction bases outside the gene matches: 7. CDR3 length equals 17 residues. CDR1 and CDR2 from the germline V gene are SGHVS and FQNEAQ.

J is TRBJ1-1 and V is TRBV5-4; TRBD1 agrees at 8 bases. V was pared by 2 bases and J by 0 bases, with 3 bases of the junction left unmatched. The CDR3 extends over 15 amino acids. Germline CDR1 is SGHNT and CDR2 is YYREEE (reference sequence). This chain's CDR3 is CASSFYRGMNTEAFF. The CDR3 DNA follows: TGTGCCAGCAGCTTTTACAGGGGGATGAACACTGAAGCTTTCTTT.

The DNA of the CDR3 is TGTGCCAGCAGCCAATCTAGCGGGAGAGGACCAATAGGCAATGAGCAGTTCTTC. Encoded protein: CASSQSSGRGPIGNEQFF. The chain uses TRBV4-2 and TRBJ2-1, with 10 bases lining up with TRBD2. The germline V gene encodes CDR1 LGHNA and CDR2 YNFKEQ. V shed 2 bases, J shed 6 bases, and the junction held 13 bases outside the gene matches. CDR3 size: 18 residues.

The chain carries TRBV23-1 and TRBJ1-1, with D possibly TRBD1 on 5 matching bases. TRBV23-1 is recorded as an ORF, its role being uncertain. The CDR3 runs 11 residues. The V gene lost 7 bases and the J gene lost 8 bases, with 11 bases spanning the gap. The CDR3 is CASKGLGEAFF. CDR3 in DNA: TGCGCCAGCAAGGGGTTAGGGGAAGCTTTCTTT.

The CDR3, as DNA: TGCAGCGTTGTTGTCACAAGGAACACTGAAGCTTTCTTT. Translating gives CSVVVTRNTEAFF. The chain couples TRBV29-1 to TRBJ1-1; no firm D call. The CDR3 has 13 amino acids. With 4 bases removed from V and 1 base from J, the gap between germline ends came to 10 bases. Germline V gene sequence: CDR1 SQVTM, CDR2 ANQGSEA.

The genes are TRBV5-6 and TRBJ2-7; a possible D gene is TRBD1 (6 bases). Germline V gene data show CDR1 as SGHDT and CDR2 as YYEEEE. The CDR3 has 14 residues. Trimming pared 6 bases from V and 2 bases from J, leaving 15 bases between. CDR3 bases: TGTGCCAGCACCATCGGGACATTGACCTACGAGCAGTACTTC. Translated, it gives CASTIGTLTYEQYF. Full variable domain (remainder filled in from reference TRBV5-6 and TRBJ2-7): DAGVTQSPTHLIKTRGQQVTLRCSPKSGHDTVSWYQQALGQGPQFIFQYYEEEERQRGNFPDRFSGHQFPNYSSELNVNALLLGDSALYLCASTIGTLTYEQYFGPGTRLTVT.

This clone was seen only once. The rearrangement uses TRBV6-2 or TRBV6-3 and TRBJ2-7, with a weak D call TRBD1 (6 bases). The V end was cut by 5 bases, the J end by 5 bases, with 19 bases between. Germline V lookup: CDR1 MNHEY, CDR2 SVGEGT. CDR3 length: 15 amino acids. The CDR3 is CASSDVGGGRNEQYF. CDR3 sequence (DNA): TGTGCCAGCAGTGACGTTGGGGGCGGTAGGAACGAGCAGTACTTC.

Here the CDR3 DNA reads TGTGCCAGCAGCACACAGACAGGTTTGGCAGATACGCAGTATTTT. Encoded protein: CASSTQTGLADTQYF. This chain uses TRBV7-9 with TRBJ2-3; tentatively, D is TRBD1 (6 bases). V dropped 5 bases and J dropped 4 bases, with 16 bases sitting between them. Germline values: CDR1 SEHNR, CDR2 FQNEAQ (reference sequence). The CDR3 consists of 15 residues. Full variable domain (missing parts from reference TRBV7-9 and TRBJ2-3): DTGVSQNPRHKITKRGQNVTFRCDPISEHNRLYWYRQTLGQGPEFLTYFQNEAQLEKSRLLSDRFSAERPKGSFSTLEIQRTEQGDSAMYLCASSTQTGLADTQYFGPGTRLTVL.

The chain has TRBV7-9 and TRBJ1-1; D unresolved. CDR3 size: 13 residues. Germline V gene data show CDR1 as SEHNR and CDR2 as FQNEAQ (reference sequence). The V and J ends lost 1 base and 8 bases respectively, with 11 bases between them. The CDR3 sequence is CASSLEVASEAFF. CDR3 in DNA: TGTGCCAGCAGCTTAGAGGTGGCATCGGAAGCTTTCTTT.

The genes are TRBV2 and TRBJ1-1; 8 bases are shared with TRBD1. CDR1 SNHLY and CDR2 FYNNEI come from the germline V gene. The CDR3 contains 19 residues. V lost 1 base and J lost 8; bases outside the gene matches: 21. The CDR3 sequence: CASSEEQGVYPNIFSEAFF. Here the CDR3 DNA reads TGTGCCAGCAGTGAAGAACAGGGGGTATATCCTAACATATTCTCAGAAGCTTTCTTT.

The rearrangement links TRBV6-5 to TRBJ1-2; D perhaps matches TRBD1 (5 bases). The V gene lost 7 bases and the J gene lost 1 base, with 13 bases spanning the gap. Germline CDR1 is MNHEY and CDR2 is SVGAGI. CDR3 size: 14 residues. CDR3 sequence (DNA): TGTGCCAGCACCCAGTGGGGGATTAACTATGGCTACACCTTC. Amino acids: CASTQWGINYGYTF.

The chain links TRBV28 to TRBJ1-1; D is undetermined. CDR1 and CDR2 (germline): MDHEN, SYDVKM. The CDR3 length is 14 residues. V lost 3 bases and J 0 bases, leaving 8 bases between the germline ends. The CDR3, as DNA: TGTGCCAGCAGTTTCGGGCACCTGAACACTGAAGCTTTCTTT. It yields the protein CASSFGHLNTEAFF.

The chain couples TRBV3-1 (or the pseudogene TRBV3-2) to TRBJ2-7; possibly TRBD2 for D (5 bases). The CDR3 is 13 residues long. Germline V lookup: CDR1 LGHDT, CDR2 YNNKEL (reference sequence). Trimming took off 2 bases at V and 6 bases at J, with 11 bases between the two ends. The CDR3 DNA is TGTGCCAGCAGCCAACTGGAGGCGGGCGAGCAGTACTTC. Amino acids: CASSQLEAGEQYF.

This chain connects TRBV29-1 to TRBJ2-7, with D maybe TRBD2 (6 bases). The CDR3 covers 12 residues. CDR1 is SQVTM and CDR2 is ANQGSEA in the germline V gene. V was clipped by 6 bases and J by 2 bases, with 11 bases between them. The CDR3 DNA follows: TGCAGCGTCGGGGGAGATCCCTACGAGCAGTACTTC. It encodes CSVGGDPYEQYF.

The CDR3 bases are TGCGCCAGCAGAGGAGAGTCTGGCGAGCAGTACTTC. This gives the protein CASRGESGEQYF. The J gene is TRBJ2-7, the V gene TRBV4-1; no clear D gene. In germline, CDR1 is MGHRA, CDR2 YSYEKL. This CDR3 contains 12 residues. The V end lost 6 bases, the J end lost 6 bases, and 12 bases lay between the germline ends.

The V gene is TRBV19, the J gene TRBJ1-4; 8 bases line up with TRBD1. CDR1 LNHDA and CDR2 SQIVND come from the germline V gene (reference sequence). This CDR3 contains 15 residues. After removal of 5 bases from V and 8 bases from J, the junction contained 10 bases not matched to a gene. Here the CDR3 reads CASSSRQGMEEKLFF. CDR3 nucleotide sequence: TGTGCCAGTAGTTCAAGACAGGGGATGGAGGAAAAACTGTTTTTT. Filled out from reference TRBV19 and TRBJ1-4, the complete variable domain reads DGGITQSPKYLFRKEGQNVTLSCEQNLNHDAMYWYRQDPGQGLRLIYYSQIVNDFQKGDIAEGYSVSREKKESFPLTVTSAQKNPTAFYLCASSSRQGMEEKLFFGSGTQLSVL.

The gene calls are TRBV19 and TRBJ2-1; tentatively, D is TRBD1 or TRBD2 (5 bases each). Deletions cut 9 bases from V and 3 bases from J, with 12 bases between. The CDR3 is 13 amino acids. The germline gives CDR1 LNHDA, CDR2 SQIVND (reference sequence). DNA for the CDR3: TGTGCCAGCGGGGCTCTGGGCTACAATGAGCAGTTCTTC. Protein product: CASGALGYNEQFF. The complete variable domain, with remaining parts taken from reference TRBV19 and TRBJ2-1, reads DGGITQSPKYLFRKEGQNVTLSCEQNLNHDAMYWYRQDPGQGLRLIYYSQIVNDFQKGDIAEGYSVSREKKESFPLTVTSAQKNPTAFYLCASGALGYNEQFFGPGTRLTVL.

The chain links TRBV25-1 to TRBJ2-7, with D tentatively TRBD2 (7 bases). Germline V gives CDR1 MGHDK, CDR2 SYGVNS. Trimming stripped 3 bases from V and 4 bases from J, with 13 bases between. CDR3 length: 14 amino acids. CDR3 bases: TGTGCCAGCAGTGAGGAAGGGGGGGGATACGAGCAGTACTTC. This gives the protein CASSEEGGGYEQYF.

V and J are TRBV6-6 and TRBJ1-5; D may be TRBD1 (5 bases). The CDR3 spans 15 residues. From germline, CDR1 is MNHNY and CDR2 SVGAGI (reference sequence). The germline V and J ends were trimmed by 2 bases and 2 bases, with 10 bases remaining between them. The CDR3 loop reads CASSYGTDGNQPQHF. CDR3 coding DNA: TGTGCCAGCAGTTACGGGACGGATGGCAATCAGCCCCAGCATTTT.

The V and J genes are TRBV5-1 and TRBJ1-2; 9 bases are a match to TRBD1. CDR3 length: 14 residues. The J segment lost 6 bases and the V segment lost 0 bases, leaving 3 bases of the junction unmatched. The germline V gene has CDR1 SGHRS and CDR2 YFSETQ. The CDR3 protein is CASSLDRGPNGYTF. In DNA, the CDR3 is TGCGCCAGCAGCTTGGACAGGGGGCCAAATGGCTACACCTTC.

The chain has TRBV11-2 and TRBJ2-2, with D possibly being TRBD2 (6 bases). This CDR3 is built from 14 residues. V was clipped by 8 bases and J by 4 bases, with 14 bases between them. Germline CDR1 SGHAT, CDR2 FQNNGV. The CDR3 DNA follows: TGTGCCAGCGATAGGGGACTGCGCACCGGGGAGCTGTTTTTT. Residues: CASDRGLRTGELFF. The full variable domain, its missing parts supplied by reference TRBV11-2 and TRBJ2-2, is EAGVAQSPRYKIIEKRQSVAFWCNPISGHATLYWYQQILGQGPKLLIQFQNNGVVDDSQLPKDRFSAERLKGVDSTLKIQPAKLEDSAVYLCASDRGLRTGELFFGEGSRLTVL.

V usage is TRBV2 and J usage is TRBJ2-7; the match to TRBD1 covers 10 bases. The CDR3 spans 15 residues. Germline loops: CDR1 SNHLY, CDR2 FYNNEI. Trimming removed 7 bases from V and 4 bases from J; junction bases left unmatched: 10. CDR3 bases: TGTGCCAGCACCTTTAGACAGGGGGCGCGGTACGAGCAGTACTTC. Translating gives CASTFRQGARYEQYF.

This clone was observed once. The chain couples TRBV19 to TRBJ2-7; D tentatively reads TRBD1 or TRBD2 (5 bases each). The CDR3 has 15 amino acids. The V end was cut by 4 bases, the J end by 3 bases, with 16 bases between. The germline V gene encodes CDR1 LNHDA and CDR2 SQIVND (reference sequence). The CDR3 region is CASSSRQGENYEQYF. CDR3 bases: TGTGCCAGTAGTAGTCGGCAGGGAGAAAACTACGAGCAGTACTTC.

The rearrangement joins TRBV19 to TRBJ1-5; TRBD1 is a possible D gene (5 bases). The CDR3 covers 15 residues. V lost 5 bases and J 2 bases, leaving 13 bases between the germline ends. Germline CDR1 and CDR2: LNHDA and SQIVND (reference sequence). The chain's CDR3 is CASSAGTVGNQPQHF. The CDR3 nucleotides read TGTGCCAGTAGTGCCGGGACCGTGGGCAATCAGCCCCAGCATTTT.

The chain links TRBV27 to TRBJ1-2; D is possibly TRBD1 (5 bases). The germline gives CDR1 MNHEY, CDR2 SMNVEV (reference sequence). Trimming took 8 bases from V and 4 from J, leaving 8 bases between them. The CDR3 is made up of 11 amino acids. CDR3 loop: CASWGIYGYTF. DNA for the CDR3: TGTGCCAGCTGGGGGATCTATGGCTACACCTTC.

This sequence joins TRBV4-1 and TRBJ2-7, with TRBD1 matching 8 bases. The junction had 9 bases not matched to a gene; V was cut back by 4 bases and J by 4 bases. CDR3 length: 15 residues. Germline V gives CDR1 MGHRA, CDR2 YSYEKL. The CDR3 DNA follows: TGCGCCAGCAGCCGAACGGACAGGGAAAGGTACGAGCAGTACTTC. This sequence encodes CASSRTDRERYEQYF.

The chain carries TRBV18 and TRBJ1-3; D uncertain. Germline CDR1 KGHSH, CDR2 LQKENI. Trimming removed 3 bases from V and 0 bases from J, with 3 bases in between. The CDR3 has 13 amino acids. The CDR3 nucleotides read TGTGCCAGCTCACCTAACTCTGGAAACACCATATATTTT. It is translated as CASSPNSGNTIYF.